This entry concerns a single T cell receptor (beta chain). This sample is part of a study of blood T cell repertoires in COVID-19. Per the original methods: Nucleated cell counts were estimated from reference gene primer amplification. Generated by immunoSEQ multiplex PCR, the TCRdb table keeps only in-frame clones and is missing some. Clone size and the V and J calls come from that table; the DNA yielded D and trimming. The sample contains approximately 90,000 clones, under 90% of which appear only once. There are 15 residues in the CDR3. The V end lost 10 bases, the J end lost 5 bases, and 21 bases lay between the germline ends. Germline CDR1 MGHDK, CDR2 SYGVNS.

The chain has TRBV25-1 and TRBJ2-1; tentative D call: TRBD1 (6 bases). The sample consisted of peripheral blood. The clonotype comes from an older woman with acute or convalescent COVID-19. This CDR3 reads CATFDQGKGHNEQFF. CDR3 sequence (DNA): TGTGCCACCTTCGACCAGGGGAAAGGTCACAATGAGCAGTTCTTC.